This T cell receptor (beta chain) was identified during a study of Ad26.COV2.S vaccination and SARS-CoV-2 variants. About the study: Ad26.COV2.S arm of COV1001 included the donor. Study-level points and caveats: The breadth of spike-specific CD8+ and CD4+ T cell responses after vaccination was reportedly substantial. Placebo recipients trailed vaccine recipients in spike-specific TCR breadth. Analyses that measured TCR breadth and depth may have underestimated total T cell responses.

Produced via immunoSEQ multiplex PCR; TCRdb's table is partial and in-frame only. Of roughly 320,000 clones listed, about 85% were seen once; the top ten hold 2% to 2.5%. Points on this clone: Antigen unknown.

Described treatment: about 20 received Ad26.COV2.S at low or high dose, single or two shots; five or six received placebo; per-sample allocation not given. Sample collection was performed on day 63 after the first vaccine or placebo injection. The germline V gene has CDR1 SGHVS and CDR2 FQNEAQ. The length of the CDR3 is 14 residues. V was pared by 3 bases and J by 4 bases, with 12 bases between. The source of this sequence is a person aged 18-60 years who received the Ad26.COV2.S COVID-19 vaccine or a placebo. This rearrangement joins TRBV7-8 to TRBJ2-5, with D possibly TRBD2 on 6 matching bases. This specimen consisted of peripheral blood, obtained in a trial of Ad26.COV2.S vaccine versus placebo. The CDR3 region is CASSLYAGRETQYF. CDR3 nucleotide sequence: TGTGCCAGCAGCTTGTACGCCGGGAGAGAGACCCAGTACTTC.